This TCR beta chain came from a study of blood T cell repertoires in COVID-19. Whole-study context: Nucleic acid was either cDNA or gDNA, and it came from T cells, B-cell-depleted T cells, or PBMCs.

Per the authors' pipeline: From reference gene primer amplification, estimates of nucleated cell counts were derived. Clones were sequenced by immunoSEQ multiplex PCR, and TCRdb holds only the in-frame ones, with some missing. V and J calls and clone size are given by that table; D and trimming were obtained from the DNA. The sample lists approximately 280,000 clones, approximately 84% occurring once. Seattle enrolled patients during active infection and tracked them longitudinally. J gave up 4 bases and V 7 bases, and 3 bases lay outside the gene matches. The CDR3 runs 12 residues. Germline V CDR1 and CDR2: KGHDR, SFDVKD.

Sequenced material: peripheral blood. The sequence was collected from a human donor with COVID-19, enrolled during active disease. The donor label of this sample is uncertain. V usage is TRBV24-1 and J usage is TRBJ2-7, with 7 bases fitting TRBD1. The chain's CDR3 is CATRKQGYEQYF. DNA for the CDR3: TGTGCCACCAGGAAACAGGGGTACGAGCAGTACTTC.